What follows are 8 T cell receptor beta chains derived from one specimen sequenced in a study of shared clonotypes between healthy human individuals. Here immunoSEQ multiplex PCR was the method, and the copy in TCRdb shows in-frame clones only, minus some. The table lists approximately 2.1 million clones, just over 90% of them singletons, with around 0.4% in the top ten. The sequenced sample consisted of naive CD4+ T cells from PBMCs. Subset noted: CD45RA+ positively selected. These receptors were taken from a man aged 18 to 35 in good health. Some clones in this sample may be carry-over from other donors' samples.

The rearrangement joins TRBV7-2 to TRBJ1-2, with a possible D match to TRBD1 (5 bases). V dropped 1 base and J dropped 8 bases, with 14 bases sitting between them. Germline values: CDR1 SGHTA, CDR2 FQGNSA. The CDR3 runs 14 residues. The CDR3 protein is CASSLGSVGGGYTF. The CDR3 DNA sequence: TGTGCCAGCAGCTTAGGGTCCGTCGGGGGAGGCTACACCTTC. Based on the CDR3 plus reference TRBV7-2 and TRBJ1-2, the full variable domain is GAGVSQSPSNKVTEKGKDVELRCDPISGHTALYWYRQSLGQGLEFLIYFQGNSAPDKSGLPSDRFSAERTGGSVSTLTIQRTQQEDSAVYLCASSLGSVGGGYTFGSGTRLTVV.

The CDR3 region has the DNA TGTGCCAGCAGTCGGGACAGGGGGCCTCAGCCCCAGCATTTT. It encodes CASSRDRGPQPQHF. This sequence joins TRBV5-8 and TRBJ1-5, with 12 bases identical to TRBD1. With 5 bases clipped from V and 6 bases from J, the junction kept 3 bases outside the gene matches. Germline V gene sequence: CDR1 SGHTS, CDR2 YDEGEE. CDR3 length: 14 residues.

This sequence joins TRBV5-4 and TRBJ2-2, with D perhaps being TRBD1 or TRBD2 (5 bases each). The CDR3 contains 20 residues. Germline CDR1 SGHNT, CDR2 YYREEE (reference sequence). V lost 1 base to trimming and J lost 0 bases, with 22 bases between them. The CDR3, as DNA: TGTGCCAGCAGCTTGATGGTTGGTTCAGGGAGCTACTCGAACACCGGGGAGCTGTTTTTT. This translates into CASSLMVGSGSYSNTGELFF. Together with reference TRBV5-4 and TRBJ2-2, the CDR3 gives the full variable domain: ETGVTQSPTHLIKTRGQQVTLRCSSQSGHNTVSWYQQALGQGPQFIFQYYREEENGRGNFPPRFSGLQFPNYSSELNVNALELDDSALYLCASSLMVGSGSYSNTGELFFGEGSRLTVL.

Remarks on this clone: Other DNA variants within this sample encode the same CDR3. CDR3 loop: CAWSVPNSNQPQHF. In DNA, the CDR3 is TGTGCCTGGAGTGTACCGAATAGCAATCAGCCCCAGCATTTT. This chain joins TRBV30 and TRBJ1-5, with D unresolved. The CDR3 totals 14 residues. Trimming shortened V by 0 bases and J by 0 bases, and 6 bases separated the two germline ends. CDR1 GTSNPN and CDR2 SVGIG come from the germline V gene (reference sequence).

The V and J genes are TRBV11-2 and TRBJ2-7; D may be TRBD1 (6 bases). V dropped 4 bases and J dropped 4 bases, with 17 bases sitting between them. CDR3 length: 15 amino acids. Germline CDR1 and CDR2: SGHAT and FQNNGV. The CDR3 reads CASSSLRDILYEQYF. The CDR3 DNA follows: TGTGCCAGCAGCTCACTCCGGGACATTCTATACGAGCAGTACTTC.

The rearrangement joins TRBV6-5 to TRBJ1-2, with 9 nucleotides matching TRBD1. Germline CDR1 MNHEY, CDR2 SVGAGI. There are 15 residues in the CDR3. V dropped 5 bases and J dropped 4; count of bases not matched to a gene: 8. DNA of the CDR3: TGTGCCAGCAGTAGCTACAGGGGGCGCTCCTATGGCTACACCTTC. Its translation: CASSSYRGRSYGYTF.

The rearrangement uses TRBV7-2 and TRBJ2-4, with 11 bases lining up with TRBD1. In germline, CDR1 is SGHTA, CDR2 FQGNSA. Trimming took 5 bases from V and 8 from J; bases not matched to a gene: 8. The CDR3 is 15 amino acids. Written as DNA, the CDR3 is TGTGCCAGCAGCACACGGACAGGGGGCGCAGACATTCAGTACTTC. Its translation: CASSTRTGGADIQYF.

The J gene is TRBJ2-1, the V gene TRBV5-1; 7 nucleotides agree with TRBD2. The V and J ends lost 3 bases and 6 bases, in that order; junction bases with no gene match: 3. The CDR3 runs to 13 residues. Germline CDR1 reads SGHRS; CDR2 reads YFSETQ. The CDR3, as DNA: TGCGCCAGCAGCTGGGGAGGGGTCAATGAGCAGTTCTTC. This sequence encodes CASSWGGVNEQFF.